Detailed here is one T cell receptor (beta chain). Germline V gene lookup returns CDR1 SGDLS and CDR2 YYNGEE. This CDR3 spans 15 amino acids. The V end was cut by 4 bases, the J end by 5 bases, with 16 bases between. As processed by the authors: Amplification from reference gene primers served as the basis for estimated nucleated cell counts. Assay used: immunoSEQ multiplex PCR; TCRdb lists only in-frame clones, some missing. V and J calls and clone size are given by that table; D and trimming were obtained from the DNA. This sample yields 16,000 or so clones, of which 70% to 90% are seen a single time; around 10% belongs to the top ten. This sample was included in a study of blood T cell repertoires in COVID-19. On the study more broadly: From the United States, Italy and Spain came samples of acute and convalescent COVID-19. T cells, B-cell-depleted T cells, or PBMCs provided the cDNA or gDNA that served as material.

V gene TRBV9 combines with J gene TRBJ2-1; a possible D gene is TRBD2 (6 bases). Sequenced: peripheral blood. The receptor's source is a man older than 75 with acute or convalescent COVID-19. The CDR3 protein is CASSLPGRFDNEQFF. CDR3 coding DNA: TGTGCCAGCAGCCTCCCGGGGAGGTTTGACAATGAGCAGTTCTTC.